This T cell receptor beta chain was identified in a study of blood T cell repertoires in COVID-19. Study information: Nucleic acid was either cDNA or gDNA, and it came from T cells, B-cell-depleted T cells, or PBMCs.

CDR3 size: 14 residues. Germline loops: CDR1 SGHTA, CDR2 FQGNSA. Trimming pared 6 bases from V and 1 base from J, leaving 9 bases between. The table came from immunoSEQ multiplex PCR; TCRdb's copy has only in-frame clones and leaves some out. The sample carries about 260,000 clones, around 87% recorded once. Seattle patients were enrolled during active infection and followed longitudinally. Sequenced material: peripheral blood. This chain joins TRBV7-2 and TRBJ2-2; tentative D call: TRBD1 (5 bases). The receptor was isolated from a woman aged 55 to 70 with COVID-19, enrolled during active disease. CDR3 sequence reads: CASRRTQNTGELFF. The DNA of the CDR3 is TGTGCCAGCAGAAGGACACAGAACACCGGGGAGCTGTTTTTT.